Following are 18 T cell receptor beta chains from one sample sequenced in a study of T cells in narcolepsy. The protocol was immunoSEQ multiplex PCR, while the TCRdb copy is restricted to in-frame clones and leaves out a portion. The data contain roughly 17,000 clones, over 60% of them singletons. Sequenced input: CD45RA- memory CD8+ T cells from PBMCs. Receptors originate from a human donor with narcolepsy.

This chain links TRBV11-2 with TRBJ2-1, with D possibly matching TRBD2 (6 bases). Germline assignment: CDR1 SGHAT and CDR2 FQNNGV. The CDR3 length is 17 residues. V was shortened by 5 bases and J by 5 bases, with 22 bases between the two germline ends. For the CDR3, the DNA is TGTGCCAGCAGCCCCCTCGGGCCGGGGGAGTGGAACAATGAGCAGTTCTTC. It codes for CASSPLGPGEWNNEQFF.

This chain connects TRBV27 to TRBJ1-2; the D gene is possibly TRBD1 (6 bases). The CDR3 sequence is 11 residues long. The V end lost 3 bases, the J end lost 10 bases, and 9 bases lay between the germline ends. Germline V CDR1 and CDR2: MNHEY, SMNVEV (reference sequence). The CDR3 loop reads CASSFGGLYTF. DNA of the CDR3: TGTGCCAGCAGTTTTGGGGGGCTCTACACCTTC.

This clone appeared once. V is TRBV6-5 and J is TRBJ2-7; no reliable D call. Germline-derived CDR1 and CDR2 are MNHEY and SVGAGI. The length of the CDR3 is 16 residues. V was clipped by 0 bases and J by 2 bases, with 14 bases between them. CDR3 sequence (DNA): TGTGCCAGCAGTTACTCGGCGGAACTCATGGCCTACGAGCAGTACTTC. Translated, it gives CASSYSAELMAYEQYF.

This chain links TRBV27 with TRBJ1-2; D unresolved. Per germline, CDR1 MNHEY and CDR2 SMNVEV (reference sequence). This CDR3 region has 13 residues. Trimming left V 1 base short and J 3 bases short, with 6 bases between. The CDR3, as DNA: TGTGCCAGCAGTTTATGGAGGGACTATGGCTACACCTTC. Translating gives CASSLWRDYGYTF.

The chain employs TRBV30 and TRBJ2-7, with 12 bases identical to TRBD2. Trimming removed 3 bases from V and 5 bases from J; junction bases left unmatched: 8. The V gene's germline CDR1 is GTSNPN and CDR2 SVGIG (reference sequence). The CDR3 spans 15 residues. CDR3 nucleotides: TGTGCCTGGAGCCTAGCGGGAGGGCCGGGGGACGAGCAGTACTTC. It codes for CAWSLAGGPGDEQYF.

This clone was counted a single time. This chain connects TRBV12-2 to TRBJ2-3; the table gives TRBD2 as D, unverified against the DNA. TRBV12-2 is an annotated pseudogene. This CDR3 comprises 14 residues. The DNA of the CDR3 is TGTGCAAGTCGCCCACTCGGGGTCACAGATACGCAGTATTTT. It yields the protein CASRPLGVTDTQYF.

CDR3 nucleotides: TGTGCCAGCAGCGACGGGGTCACCTACGAGCAGTACTTC. This gives the protein CASSDGVTYEQYF. The V gene is TRBV28, the J gene TRBJ2-7; the D gene is possibly TRBD2 (5 bases). Per the germline V gene, CDR1 is MDHEN and CDR2 is SYDVKM. This CDR3 has 13 residues. V lost 6 bases and J lost 2, with 11 bases in between.

The J gene is TRBJ2-7, the V gene TRBV30; D unclear. Between the trimmed V and J ends, which lost 2 bases and 1 base, there was a span of 6 bases. Germline loops: CDR1 GTSNPN, CDR2 SVGIG (reference sequence). This CDR3 spans 12 amino acids. In DNA, the CDR3 is TGTGCCTGGAGTCAGGTTTCCTACGAGCAGTACTTC. This gives the protein CAWSQVSYEQYF.

A remark on this clone: This CDR3 fails to terminate in the conserved phenylalanine or tryptophan, so it likely reflects a read error. This chain links TRBV2 with TRBJ1-1; D is uncertain. The CDR3 length is 14 residues. Germline CDR1 is SNHLY and CDR2 is FYNNEI. Between the trimmed V and J ends, which lost 2 bases and 0 bases, there was a span of 7 bases. This CDR3 is CASSENSLNTEAFL. For the CDR3, the DNA is TGTGCCAGCAGTGAAAACAGCTTGAACACTGAAGCTTTCCTT.

The chain links TRBV10-3 to TRBJ2-1, with 7 nucleotides matching TRBD1. Germline CDR1 ENHRY, CDR2 SYGVKD. The trim removed 2 bases at V and 5 bases at J, leaving 3 bases unmatched. CDR3 length: 14 residues. CDR3 sequence reads: CAISEPGTDNEQFF. DNA for the CDR3: TGTGCCATCAGTGAGCCGGGGACAGACAATGAGCAGTTCTTC.

Only a few counts were recorded for this clone. This chain uses TRBV11-2 with TRBJ1-1, with D possibly matching TRBD1 (6 bases). CDR1 SGHAT and CDR2 FQNNGV come from the germline V gene. The CDR3 runs 15 residues. V lost 5 bases and J lost 4, with 17 bases in between. The CDR3 DNA is TGTGCCAGCAGCGCCGGGGGGGGCCGGGGCACTGAAGCTTTCTTT. Amino acid sequence: CASSAGGGRGTEAFF.

The chain uses TRBV9 and TRBJ1-4; D might be TRBD1 (5 bases). The CDR3 runs 17 residues. Germline CDR1 is SGDLS and CDR2 is YYNGEE. Trimming took off 0 bases at V and 8 bases at J, with 20 bases between the two ends. CDR3: CASSVGSGDEGGEKLFF. In DNA, the CDR3 is TGTGCCAGCAGCGTAGGGAGTGGGGACGAGGGCGGCGAAAAACTGTTTTTT.

This clone was recorded a few times. V and J are TRBV7-9 and TRBJ2-7; the match to TRBD1 covers 7 bases. Germline V CDR1 and CDR2: SEHNR, FQNEAQ (reference sequence). Losses at the gene ends were 8 bases for V and 6 bases for J; bases not matched to a gene: 13. This CDR3 comprises 14 residues. CDR3 nucleotides: TGTGCCAGCGGACGAACAGGGGAAGGCGCCGAGCAGTACTTC. Its protein is CASGRTGEGAEQYF. Using reference TRBV7-9 and TRBJ2-7 for the parts outside the CDR3, the full variable domain is DTGVSQNPRHKITKRGQNVTFRCDPISEHNRLYWYRQTLGQGPEFLTYFQNEAQLEKSRLLSDRFSAERPKGSFSTLEIQRTEQGDSAMYLCASGRTGEGAEQYFGPGTRLTVT.

CDR3 nucleotides: TGTGCCAGCAGCCCACCGGGACTAGCGTGGAACACCGGGGAGCTGTTTTTT. Protein: CASSPPGLAWNTGELFF. The chain recombines TRBV11-2 with TRBJ2-2; 10 bases match TRBD2. Germline V gene lookup returns CDR1 SGHAT and CDR2 FQNNGV. The CDR3 extends over 17 amino acids. Losses at the gene ends were 5 bases for V and 1 base for J; bases not matched to a gene: 7.

This clone showed up just a few times. The rearrangement links TRBV27 to TRBJ1-2; tentative D call: TRBD1 (5 bases). V was trimmed by 6 bases and J by 2 bases, leaving 13 bases between them. Germline V gene data show CDR1 as MNHEY and CDR2 as SMNVEV (reference sequence). This CDR3 is 14 amino acids long. CDR3 sequence (DNA): TGTGCCAGCAGCTTTTCGTCAGGGAACTATGGCTACACCTTC. Its translation is CASSFSSGNYGYTF.

This rearrangement joins TRBV2 to TRBJ2-1; D might be TRBD2 (5 bases). Per germline, CDR1 SNHLY and CDR2 FYNNEI. The V and J ends lost 3 bases and 7 bases respectively, with 13 bases between them. This CDR3 is 14 amino acids long. DNA for the CDR3: TGTGCCAGCAGTGATCCCCTAGCTAAGAATGAGCAGTTCTTC. Translation: CASSDPLAKNEQFF. The full variable domain, rest sourced from reference TRBV2 and TRBJ2-1, is EPEVTQTPSHQVTQMGQEVILRCVPISNHLYFYWYRQILGQKVEFLVSFYNNEISEKSEIFDDQFSVERPDGSNFTLKIRSTKLEDSAMYFCASSDPLAKNEQFFGPGTRLTVL.

This clone appeared a few times. V is TRBV28 and J is TRBJ1-5, with 7 bases matching TRBD1. CDR3 length: 15 residues. Per the germline V gene, CDR1 is MDHEN and CDR2 is SYDVKM. The V and J ends lost 5 bases and 0 bases, in that order; junction bases with no gene match: 4. This CDR3 reads CASSPTGFSNQPQHF. In nucleotides, the CDR3 is TGTGCCAGCAGTCCGACAGGGTTTAGCAATCAGCCCCAGCATTTT.

The chain combines TRBV7-5 with TRBJ2-7. TRBV7-5 represents a pseudogene. This CDR3 has 13 amino acids. In DNA, the CDR3 is TGTGCCAGCAGCTTAGCAGGGACGGACGAGCAGTACTTC. Residues: CASSLAGTDEQYF.